This paragraph reports one T cell receptor beta chain. The antigen is unknown. Profiling relied on immunoSEQ multiplex PCR, and the TCRdb table lists in-frame clones only, not all of them. In the table there are about 960,000 clones, more than 75% of which are singletons. The CDR3 has 15 amino acids. Trimming removed 1 base at V and 0 bases at J, with 8 bases between. Germline CDR1 and CDR2: SGHDT and YYEEEE. The sample is drawn from a study of shared clonotypes between healthy human individuals. Study-wide background: For every donor, three CD4 naive, three CD4 memory, two CD8 naive and one CD8 memory plates were used. Overall study findings and caveats: Lower generation probabilities were found for non-shared clonotypes than for those shared by all four donors. Naive CD4 clonotype sharing across several donors was about 5%.

This chain uses TRBV5-6 with TRBJ1-3; D gene unclear. The sequence was collected from a man between 18 and 29 years old in good health. Sequenced: memory CD4+ T cells sorted from blood. Subset noted: CD45RA-negative fraction. CDR3 amino acids: CASSLLSGSGNTIYF. Here the CDR3 DNA reads TGTGCCAGCAGCTTGCTATCGGGCTCTGGAAACACCATATATTTT. The whole variable domain, filled in from reference TRBV5-6 and TRBJ1-3, reads DAGVTQSPTHLIKTRGQQVTLRCSPKSGHDTVSWYQQALGQGPQFIFQYYEEEERQRGNFPDRFSGHQFPNYSSELNVNALLLGDSALYLCASSLLSGSGNTIYFGEGSWLTVV.